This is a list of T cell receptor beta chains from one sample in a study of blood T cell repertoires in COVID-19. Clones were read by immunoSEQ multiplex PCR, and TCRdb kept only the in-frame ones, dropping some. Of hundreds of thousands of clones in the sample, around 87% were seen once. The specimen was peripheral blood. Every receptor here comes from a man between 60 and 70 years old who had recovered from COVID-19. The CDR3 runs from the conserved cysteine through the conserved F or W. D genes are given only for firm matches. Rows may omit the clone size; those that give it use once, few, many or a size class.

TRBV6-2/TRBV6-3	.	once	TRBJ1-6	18	CASSSPGGQSSYNSPLHF	TGTGCCAGCAGTTCCCCGGGGGGCCAGAGCTCCTATAATTCACCCCTCCACTTT
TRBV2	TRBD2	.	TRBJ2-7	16	CASSEALLAGANEQYF	TGTGCCAGCAGTGAAGCGCTTCTAGCGGGAGCAAACGAGCAGTACTTC
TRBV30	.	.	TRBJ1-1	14	CAWDPTGMNTEAFF	TGTGCCTGGGATCCGACGGGAATGAACACTGAAGCTTTCTTT
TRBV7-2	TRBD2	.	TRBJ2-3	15	CASSVRTSGGDTQYF	TGTGCCAGCAGCGTAAGAACTAGCGGGGGGGATACGCAGTATTTT
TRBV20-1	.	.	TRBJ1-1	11	CSAGGRHRAFF	TGCAGTGCCGGAGGGAGGCACAGAGCTTTCTTT
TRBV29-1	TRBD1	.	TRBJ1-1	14	CSVVQSGGGTEAFF	TGCAGCGTTGTTCAGTCAGGGGGCGGAACTGAAGCTTTCTTT
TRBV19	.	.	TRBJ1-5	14	CASSGVTPNQPQHF	TGTGCCAGCTCAGGGGTTACCCCCAATCAGCCCCAGCATTTT
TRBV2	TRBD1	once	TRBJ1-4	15	CASSVATGTNEKLFF	TGTGCCAGCAGTGTAGCGACAGGGACTAATGAAAAACTGTTTTTT
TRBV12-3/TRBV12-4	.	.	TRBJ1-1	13	CASSLILSNEAFF	TGTGCCAGCAGCCTCATACTTTCAAATGAAGCTTTCTTT
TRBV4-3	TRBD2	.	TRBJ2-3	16	CASSLTSGASTDTQYF	TGCGCCAGCAGCCTCACTAGCGGGGCTAGCACAGATACGCAGTATTTT
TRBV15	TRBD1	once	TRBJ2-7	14	CATSARQGNNEQYF	TGTGCCACCAGCGCGCGACAGGGGAACAACGAGCAGTACTTC
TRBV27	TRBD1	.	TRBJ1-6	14	CASSKGQGGSPLHF	TGTGCCAGCAGCAAAGGACAGGGTGGGTCACCCCTCCACTTT
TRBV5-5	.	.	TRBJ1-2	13	CASSLEEIGGYTF	TGTGCCAGCAGCTTGGAGGAGATAGGAGGCTACACCTTC
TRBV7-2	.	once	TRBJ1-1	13	CASSKNPGGEAFF	TGTGCCAGCAGTAAGAATCCTGGAGGTGAAGCTTTCTTT
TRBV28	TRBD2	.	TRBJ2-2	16	CASSLTGTSGAGELFF	TGTGCCAGCAGTTTAACCGGGACTAGCGGGGCCGGGGAGCTGTTTTTT
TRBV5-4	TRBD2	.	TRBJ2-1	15	CASSPGLADYNEQFF	TGTGCCAGCAGCCCGGGACTAGCGGACTACAATGAGCAGTTCTTC
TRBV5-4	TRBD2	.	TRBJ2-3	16	CASSPGGAATRDTQYF	TGTGCCAGCAGCCCGGGGGGAGCGGCTACGAGGGATACGCAGTATTTT
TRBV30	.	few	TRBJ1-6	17	CAWSRSTTSSYNSPLHF	TGTGCCTGGAGTAGGTCGACAACTAGCTCCTATAATTCACCCCTCCACTTT
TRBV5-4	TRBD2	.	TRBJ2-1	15	CASSPSSGAYNEQFF	TGTGCCAGCAGCCCCTCTAGCGGGGCATACAATGAGCAGTTCTTC
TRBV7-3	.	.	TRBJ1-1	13	CASSLEQNTEAFF	TGTGCCAGCAGCTTAGAGCAGAACACTGAAGCTTTCTTT
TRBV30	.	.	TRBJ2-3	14	CAWTQGRGTDTQYF	TGTGCCTGGACCCAGGGGAGGGGCACAGATACGCAGTATTTT
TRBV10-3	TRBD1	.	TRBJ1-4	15	CAISARQGQDEKLFF	TGTGCCATCAGTGCTAGACAGGGGCAGGATGAAAAACTGTTTTTT
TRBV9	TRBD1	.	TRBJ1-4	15	CASSVETGRHEKLFF	TGTGCCAGCAGCGTAGAGACAGGGAGGCATGAAAAACTGTTTTTT
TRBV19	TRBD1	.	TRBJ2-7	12	CASGDRIYEQYF	TGTGCCAGTGGGGACAGGATCTACGAGCAGTACTTC
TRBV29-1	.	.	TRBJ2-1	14	CSVEAGASYNEQFF	TGCAGCGTTGAGGCAGGGGCGTCCTACAATGAGCAGTTCTTC
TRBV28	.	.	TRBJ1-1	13	CASSYPRDTEAFF	TGTGCCAGCAGCTATCCCAGGGACACTGAAGCTTTCTTT
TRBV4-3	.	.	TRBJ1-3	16	CASSQAVTGLGNTIYF	TGCGCCAGCAGCCAAGCCGTAACAGGTCTTGGAAACACCATATATTTT
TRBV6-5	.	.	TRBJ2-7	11	CASTPGYEQYF	TGTGCCAGCACCCCAGGGTACGAGCAGTACTTC
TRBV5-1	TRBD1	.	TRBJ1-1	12	CASSTGVTEAFF	TGCGCCAGCAGCACAGGGGTCACTGAAGCTTTCTTT
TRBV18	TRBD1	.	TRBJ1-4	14	CASSPGQGLEKLFF	TGTGCCAGCTCACCGGGACAGGGCCTAGAAAAACTGTTTTTT
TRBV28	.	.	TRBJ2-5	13	CASSLQGGETQYF	TGTGCCAGCAGTTTACAGGGGGGAGAGACCCAGTACTTC
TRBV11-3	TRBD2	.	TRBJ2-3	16	CASSVGLAGTQDTQYF	TGTGCCAGCAGCGTGGGGCTAGCGGGGACCCAGGATACGCAGTATTTT
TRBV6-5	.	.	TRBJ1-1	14	CASSYSREGGEAFF	TGTGCCAGCAGTTACTCCCGGGAGGGCGGTGAAGCTTTCTTT
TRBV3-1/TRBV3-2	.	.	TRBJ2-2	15	CASSQDLLDTGELFF	TGTGCCAGCAGCCAAGATCTACTTGACACCGGGGAGCTGTTTTTT
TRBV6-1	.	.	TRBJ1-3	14	CASSELYRGNTIYF	TGTGCCAGCAGTGAATTATATAGAGGAAACACCATATATTTT
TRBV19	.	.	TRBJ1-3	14	CASHRVGTGNTIYF	TGTGCCAGTCACAGGGTCGGGACGGGAAACACCATATATTTT
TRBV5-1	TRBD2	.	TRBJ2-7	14	CASSSGTSPYEQYF	TGCGCCAGCAGCTCCGGGACTAGCCCCTACGAGCAGTACTTC
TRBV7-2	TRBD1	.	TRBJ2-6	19	CASRVGGQGTFSGANVLTF	TGTGCCAGCAGAGTAGGGGGACAGGGGACTTTCTCTGGGGCCAACGTCCTGACTTTC
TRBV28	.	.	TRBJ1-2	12	CASTVSNYGYTF	TGTGCCAGCACGGTATCTAACTATGGCTACACCTTC
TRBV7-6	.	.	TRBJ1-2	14	CASSLGTASYGYTF	TGTGCCAGCAGCTTAGGTACGGCTAGCTATGGCTACACCTTC
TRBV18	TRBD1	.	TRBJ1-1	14	CASSPDRGNTEAFF	TGTGCCAGCTCACCCGACAGGGGTAACACTGAAGCTTTCTTT
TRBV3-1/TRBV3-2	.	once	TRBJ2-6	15	CASSQDIAGANVLTF	TGTGCCAGCAGCCAAGACATTGCTGGGGCCAACGTCCTGACTTTC
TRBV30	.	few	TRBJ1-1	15	CAWSVRGGVNTEAFF	TGTGCCTGGAGTGTACGTGGGGGGGTGAACACTGAAGCTTTCTTT
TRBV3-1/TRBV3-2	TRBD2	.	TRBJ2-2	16	CASSRWTSGKIGELFF	TGTGCCAGCAGCCGATGGACTAGCGGGAAAATCGGGGAGCTGTTTTTT
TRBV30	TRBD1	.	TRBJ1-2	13	CAWSAGQLYGYTF	TGTGCCTGGAGTGCGGGACAGCTCTATGGCTACACCTTC
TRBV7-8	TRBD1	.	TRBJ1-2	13	CASSFSRDSEFTF	TGTGCCAGCAGCTTTTCCCGGGACAGTGAATTCACCTTC
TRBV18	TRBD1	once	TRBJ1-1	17	CASSPFTQGAGNTEAFF	TGTGCCAGCTCACCATTTACGCAGGGGGCAGGGAACACTGAAGCTTTCTTT
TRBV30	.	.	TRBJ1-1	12	CAWGQGARGAFF	TGTGCCTGGGGGCAAGGAGCCCGGGGGGCTTTCTTT
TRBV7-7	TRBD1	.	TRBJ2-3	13	CASSPKTGDTQYF	TGTGCCAGCAGTCCTAAGACAGGGGACACGCAGTATTTT
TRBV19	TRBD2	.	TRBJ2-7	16	CASSPRPGRGAHEQYF	TGTGCCAGTAGTCCACGACCAGGGCGGGGGGCCCACGAGCAGTACTTC
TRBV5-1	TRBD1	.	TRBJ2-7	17	CASSLVSPGGYSYEQYF	TGCGCCAGCAGCTTGGTGTCCCCAGGGGGCTACTCCTACGAGCAGTACTTC
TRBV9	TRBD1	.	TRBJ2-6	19	CASSALPGQGAGGANVLTF	TGTGCCAGCAGCGCGTTACCGGGACAGGGGGCAGGTGGGGCCAACGTCCTGACTTTC